This T cell receptor beta chain was obtained from a study of Graves' ophthalmopathy and Graves' hyperthyroidism. Study-wide findings and caveats: The study's model predicted ophthalmopathy progression at 70.59% sensitivity and 72.22% specificity.

Amplified TCR beta CDR3 regions were obtained using RNA transcripts as template. RT-PCR was first run with HTBI primers, then multiplex PCR in a second round. TCRdb re-derived calls from the multiplex PCR reads in MiXCR, one entry per CDR3 protein. Here the sample spans hundreds of thousands of distinct CDR3 sequences, 20% to 25% being singletons. The starting material, about 9.9 ml of fresh peripheral blood, provided the PBMCs. This clonotype was seen repeatedly, ten times or more. Its antigen is not identified. V lost 6 bases, J lost 5 bases, and 8 bases stayed unmatched. The CDR3 contains 15 residues. The germline gives CDR1 MNHEY, CDR2 SVGAGI.

The source material was peripheral blood. The clonotype was recovered from a woman aged 18-29 years with stable Graves' hyperthyroidism. The V gene is TRBV6-5, the J gene TRBJ1-5; 9 nucleotides agree with TRBD1. The CDR3 reads CASRWGQGRDQPQHF. CDR3 DNA: TGTGCCAGCAGATGGGGACAGGGCCGTGATCAGCCCCAGCATTTT.